The present T cell receptor (beta chain) was sequenced within a study of early T cells in non-severe SARS-CoV-2 infection (dated by TCRdb to about 2021). Broadly, across the study: TCR sequencing used bulk RNA from unsorted whole blood, so alpha and beta chains could not be paired.

Of note for this clonotype: Its antigen remains undetermined. Per-base qualities were not stored, and no clone one base away is much larger.

Points the paper makes about the study in general: VDJdb matching was skewed toward anti-spike CD8 responses and likely underestimated virus-specific expansions, missing private and CD4 specificities.

The CDR3 runs 14 residues from the cysteine to the phenylalanine. Just CDR3 DNA is preserved here, 42 bases in frame from base 1. The trim is 1 base for V and 6 bases for J, with a gap of 11 bases between the germline ends. CDR1 and CDR2 are read off the germline V gene (reference sequence) as LNHDA and SQIVND. Libraries were prepared through 5' RACE. Sequenced on a NextSeq 500. To correct for sequencing error and PCR bias, the TCR library protocol tagged individual cDNA molecules with unique molecular identifiers. Both TCR alpha and beta chains were sequenced, and tight co-correlation was observed between alpha and beta sequence abundances in each sample. In the source study's methods: Decombinator V4 was used to annotate TCR sequences for V gene, J gene and CDR3. Expanded TCRs were defined as changing significantly between any two time points under a Poisson model with p below 0.0001. TCR abundances were normalised to the total number of TCRs sequenced in each sample and reported as counts per million. TRAV1-2 paired with TRAJ12, TRAJ20 or TRAJ33 defined MAIT TCRs, while TRAV10 paired with TRAJ18 defined iNKT TCRs. VDJdb, accessed on 1 November 2021, was searched for TCRs annotated for CMV, EBV and SARS-CoV-2, and TCRs annotated for more than one antigen were excluded. The public reads were run again by TCRdb, first through fastp at Q25 and then through MiXCR, and only productive beta chains were kept. Entries that share a CDR3 protein sequence are merged under the most common genes and DNA. TCRdb's processing, not the authors' own work, is the source of the V and J calls. A total of tens of thousands of distinct CDR3 sequences appear in this sample, 5.5% to 7.5% of them only once. Around 7% of the sample lies in the top ten.

A case-control design nested within a healthcare worker cohort in London, UK, was used, with weekly nasopharyngeal swab PCR tests and blood sampling performed. Between 23 and 31 March 2020, the week of the UK lockdown, healthcare workers were enrolled and then followed up weekly for as long as 16 weeks. The chain uses TRBV19 and TRBJ2-3; the D match is possibly TRBD1 or TRBD2, with 6 bases aligned in each. The source is an adult who was a healthcare worker with PCR-confirmed SARS-CoV-2 infection or an uninfected control (not recorded which). The sample consisted of whole blood. DNA sequence: TGTGCCAGTAGTATAGGGGGGGCCTCGGATACGCAGTATTTT. It codes for CASSIGGASDTQYF.